Presented here are 25 T cell receptor beta chains from one specimen sequenced in a study of T cell repertoires in cytomegalovirus infection. TCRdb fed the reads into MiXCR, producing one record per CDR3 protein. The table has about 110,000 distinct CDR3 sequences, 30% seen once. Their target antigens are unknown. The material was CD8+ T cells from cultured PBMCs, obtained from culture after CMV antigen stimulation. These receptors came from a human donor in good health (CMV status not recorded). Some clones in this sample may be carry-over from other donors' samples.

CDR3 in amino acids: CASSSWTGGGADTQYF. CDR3 in DNA: TGTGCCAGCAGCTCCTGGACAGGGGGAGGTGCGGATACGCAGTATTTT. The chain couples TRBV7-8 to TRBJ2-3; the match to TRBD1 covers 10 bases. The CDR3 loop spans 16 amino acids. After removal of 4 bases from V and 6 bases from J, the junction contained 10 bases not matched to a gene. The germline CDR1 and CDR2 sequences are SGHVS and FQNEAQ.

The chain carries TRBV12-3 or TRBV12-4 and TRBJ2-1, with D possibly TRBD2 on 5 matching bases. The ends were cut back, 4 bases at V and 9 bases at J, with 13 bases in the middle. CDR3 length: 13 residues. The CDR3 region is CASSSLAAAEQFF. Written as DNA, the CDR3 is TGTGCCAGCAGTTCGCTAGCAGCGGCTGAGCAGTTCTTC.

The rearrangement links TRBV5-6 to TRBJ2-5; the D gene is possibly TRBD1 (5 bases). Trimming took 0 bases from V and 0 from J, leaving 9 bases between them. This CDR3 contains 15 residues. Germline CDR1 is SGHDT and CDR2 is YYEEEE. CDR3 region: CASSLGGSHQETQYF. The DNA for the CDR3 is TGTGCCAGCAGCTTGGGGGGCAGTCACCAAGAGACCCAGTACTTC.

The chain is built from TRBV7-9 and TRBJ1-5, with D possibly matching TRBD1 (6 bases). Germline assignment: CDR1 SEHNR and CDR2 FQNEAQ (reference sequence). This CDR3 has 15 amino acids. V shed 1 base and J shed 3 bases, with 10 bases lying between them. CDR3 loop: CASSLGGQFNQPQHF. In DNA, the CDR3 is TGTGCCAGCAGCTTAGGGGGACAATTCAATCAGCCCCAGCATTTT.

The chain carries TRBV20-1 and TRBJ1-6; 7 bases are a match to TRBD1. The CDR3 consists of 16 residues. J was trimmed by 8 bases and V by 3 bases; bases with no gene match: 13. The germline CDR1 and CDR2 sequences are DFQATT and SNEGSKA (reference sequence). The CDR3 DNA reads as TGCAGTGCTAGGGATTCTAGGGACAGTAGTTATTCACCCCTCCACTTT. This encodes CSARDSRDSSYSPLHF.

V and J are TRBV6-6 and TRBJ2-7; D is unresolved. CDR1 MNHNY and CDR2 SVGAGI come from the germline V gene (reference sequence). V shed 4 bases and J shed 0 bases, with 16 bases lying between them. The CDR3 extends over 16 amino acids. Here the CDR3 reads CASSLQPLQLSYEQYF. The CDR3 DNA reads TGTGCCAGCAGTTTACAGCCCCTGCAGCTCTCCTACGAGCAGTACTTC.

Many counts were recorded for this clonotype. The chain has TRBV7-2 and TRBJ1-6; weak D call: TRBD1 (5 bases). The CDR3 runs 15 residues. In germline, CDR1 is SGHTA, CDR2 FQGNSA. The V and J ends lost 1 base and 6 bases respectively, with 10 bases between them. The CDR3 is CASSLGGASNSPLHF. The CDR3 region has the DNA TGTGCCAGCAGCTTAGGTGGGGCATCTAATTCACCCCTCCACTTT.

Of note for this clonotype: This could be a read error, since a much larger clone is one nucleotide away. The V gene is TRBV12-3 or TRBV12-4, the J gene TRBJ1-2, with TRBD1 matching over 9 bases. This CDR3 is built from 16 residues. The DNA of the CDR3 is TGTACCAGCAGATCGGACAGGGGACTCGGTGGATATGGCTACACCTTC. Its protein product is CTSRSDRGLGGYGYTF.

The chain employs TRBV7-6 and TRBJ2-5; either TRBD1 or TRBD2 may supply D (6 bases each). V was trimmed by 3 bases and J by 2 bases, leaving 13 bases between them. The length of the CDR3 is 15 residues. Looked up from germline, CDR1 is SGHVS and CDR2 is FNYEAQ. The DNA for the CDR3 is TGTGCCAGCAGCTTGGGGGGCCGGCCTCAAGAGACCCAGTACTTC. The encoded protein is CASSLGGRPQETQYF.

V is TRBV2 and J is TRBJ1-1; possibly TRBD1 for D (6 bases). Trimming took off 8 bases at V and 1 base at J, with 8 bases between the two ends. From germline, CDR1 is SNHLY and CDR2 FYNNEI. This CDR3 contains 12 residues. The CDR3 sequence: CASGGRNTEAFF. The CDR3 coding sequence is TGTGCCAGCGGGGGCAGGAACACTGAAGCTTTCTTT.

The J gene is TRBJ2-7, the V gene TRBV4-1; D unresolved. CDR3 size: 13 residues. Trimming cost V 0 bases and J 6 bases, with 9 bases left between them. The germline CDR1 and CDR2 sequences are MGHRA and YSYEKL. The CDR3 nucleotides read TGCGCCAGCAGCCAAGATCTTAAGGCCGAGCAGTACTTC. Protein: CASSQDLKAEQYF.

There are a few counts of this clonotype. J is TRBJ2-7 and V is TRBV11-1, with TRBD2 matching 12 bases. V gave up 5 bases and J gave up 4 bases; unmatched junction bases: 9. This CDR3 is 16 amino acids long. CDR1 and CDR2 (germline): SGHAT, FQDESV (reference sequence). For the CDR3, the DNA is TGTGCCAGCAGCCACCGCCCGACTAGCGGGGGATACGAGCAGTACTTC. Protein: CASSHRPTSGGYEQYF.

The chain combines TRBV6-6 with TRBJ2-7; D unclear. Deletions cut 5 bases from V and 3 bases from J, with 5 bases between. Germline CDR1 MNHNY, CDR2 SVGAGI (reference sequence). This CDR3 is built from 11 residues. The CDR3 loop reads CASSVNYEQYF. In DNA form, the CDR3 reads TGTGCCAGCAGTGTTAACTACGAGCAGTACTTC.

At least ten counts were recorded for this clonotype. CDR3 amino acids: CASSPEPSGRETQYF. In nucleotides, the CDR3 is TGCGCCAGCAGCCCAGAACCTAGCGGGCGGGAGACCCAGTACTTC. The chain employs TRBV4-1 and TRBJ2-5, with 8 bases aligning to TRBD2. The CDR3 runs to 15 residues. CDR1 and CDR2 (germline): MGHRA, YSYEKL. V lost 4 bases and J lost 5; bases outside the gene matches: 9.

This clonotype appeared a few times. This chain joins TRBV12-3 or TRBV12-4 and TRBJ2-2; possibly TRBD2 for D (7 bases). V lost 3 bases, J lost 5 bases, and 13 bases lay in between. This CDR3 contains 15 residues. CDR3 nucleotide sequence: TGTGCCAGCAGTTTGGGGGGGGCAGGGACCGGGGAGCTGTTTTTT. Translating it yields CASSLGGAGTGELFF.

The chain has TRBV2 and TRBJ2-5; D might be TRBD2 (6 bases). The V end was cut by 1 base, the J end by 5 bases, with 14 bases between. This CDR3 spans 15 amino acids. Germline CDR1 reads SNHLY; CDR2 reads FYNNEI. CDR3 DNA sequence: TGTGCCAGCAGTGAAGAAAGCGGAGGGGCGGAGACCCAGTACTTC. The encoded protein is CASSEESGGAETQYF.

In this sample, this clonotype turned up many times. CDR3 in amino acids: CSASLPPAEQYF. CDR3 nucleotides: TGCAGTGCTAGTCTGCCACCCGCCGAGCAGTACTTC. The V and J genes are TRBV20-1 and TRBJ2-7; D gene unclear. Trimming took off 3 bases at V and 6 bases at J, with 12 bases between the two ends. CDR3 size: 12 residues. Per germline, CDR1 DFQATT and CDR2 SNEGSKA (reference sequence).

This clonotype was observed at least ten times. The V gene is TRBV12-3 or TRBV12-4, the J gene TRBJ1-1; 11 nucleotides line up with TRBD1. The CDR3 is 15 residues long. Trimming cost V 5 bases and J 5 bases; bases outside gene matches: 7. The chain's CDR3 is CASSTRDRGGTEAFF. As DNA, the CDR3 is TGTGCCAGCAGTACCCGGGACAGGGGGGGGACTGAAGCTTTCTTT.

The gene calls are TRBV20-1 and TRBJ2-3; D might be TRBD2 (6 bases). V lost 3 bases and J lost 2, with 12 bases in between. Germline V gene sequence: CDR1 DFQATT, CDR2 SNEGSKA (reference sequence). CDR3 length: 14 amino acids. The CDR3 sequence: CSASAGRTTDTQYF. The DNA of the CDR3 is TGCAGTGCTAGTGCGGGGAGAACCACAGATACGCAGTATTTT.

The chain employs TRBV6-4 and TRBJ2-3, with 8 bases lining up with TRBD2. The junction had 16 bases not matched to a gene; V was cut back by 6 bases and J by 5 bases. There are 17 residues in the CDR3. Germline CDR1 and CDR2: MRHNA and SNTAGT. CDR3 nucleotides: TGTGCCAGCAGCGAGATAGCACTAGCGGCTCTACGAGATACGCAGTATTTT. This codes for CASSEIALAALRDTQYF.

This chain links TRBV19 with TRBJ2-1; 8 nucleotides match TRBD1. Germline-derived CDR1 and CDR2 are LNHDA and SQIVND (reference sequence). This CDR3 region has 16 residues. V shed 1 base and J 0 bases; nucleotides not matched to a gene: 2. The DNA of the CDR3 is TGTGCCAGTAGTATAGGGGACAGGCGCTCCTACAATGAGCAGTTCTTC. Protein sequence: CASSIGDRRSYNEQFF. Looking up the rest from reference TRBV19 and TRBJ2-1 gives the full variable domain: DGGITQSPKYLFRKEGQNVTLSCEQNLNHDAMYWYRQDPGQGLRLIYYSQIVNDFQKGDIAEGYSVSREKKESFPLTVTSAQKNPTAFYLCASSIGDRRSYNEQFFGPGTRLTVL.

V usage is TRBV2 and J usage is TRBJ2-1; D possibly corresponds to TRBD2 (7 bases). V was trimmed by 2 bases and J by 7 bases, leaving 12 bases between them. Germline-derived CDR1 and CDR2 are SNHLY and FYNNEI. The CDR3 spans 14 residues. CDR3 in amino acids: CASSELRGGNEQFF. The CDR3 DNA sequence: TGTGCCAGCAGTGAACTGAGGGGGGGGAATGAGCAGTTCTTC.

V usage is TRBV11-1 and J usage is TRBJ1-1, with 7 bases aligning to TRBD1. Germline V CDR1 and CDR2: SGHAT, FQDESV (reference sequence). This CDR3 is built from 14 residues. Trimming at V came to 3 bases and at J to 8 bases, leaving 9 bases not matched to a gene. CDR3: CASSLGTEVVEAFF. As DNA, the CDR3 is TGTGCCAGCAGCTTGGGGACAGAAGTAGTGGAAGCTTTCTTT.

This clonotype was seen a handful of times. The chain links TRBV29-1 to TRBJ2-6; 10 nucleotides agree with TRBD1. The CDR3 spans 18 residues. Unmatched junction bases numbered 11, after V lost 6 bases and J lost 0 bases. Germline V gene lookup returns CDR1 SQVTM and CDR2 ANQGSEA. CDR3 DNA sequence: TGCAGCGTCGTTACTTCCGGGACAGGGGTCTCTGGGGCCAACGTCCTGACTTTC. Translating gives CSVVTSGTGVSGANVLTF.

The chain recombines TRBV4-1 with TRBJ1-5; no clear D. CDR1 and CDR2 from the germline V gene are MGHRA and YSYEKL. This CDR3 has 15 residues. Trimming removed 2 bases from V and 2 bases from J, with 10 bases in between. As DNA, the CDR3 is TGCGCCAGCAGCCAAAGGATCGGGGGCAATCAGCCCCAGCATTTT. This sequence encodes CASSQRIGGNQPQHF.